This TCR beta chain was observed in a study of blood T cell repertoires in COVID-19. Study context: COVID-19 samples from acute and convalescent phases originated in the United States, Italy and Spain. Sample material is recorded as cDNA or gDNA derived from T cells, B-cell-depleted T cells, or PBMCs.

Measured with immunoSEQ multiplex PCR; TCRdb has only the in-frame clones, and not every one. The sample contains 150,000 or so clones, approximately 80% of which appear only once. The sequenced sample was peripheral blood. The receptor was isolated from a woman aged 40 to 50 with active or convalescent COVID-19.

CDR3 loop: CASSIDRRFEQFF. CDR3 sequence (DNA): TGTGCCAGTAGTATAGATCGGCGGTTCGAGCAGTTCTTC. The gene calls are TRBV19 and TRBJ2-1; unclear D gene. The germline V gene has CDR1 LNHDA and CDR2 SQIVND (reference sequence). Trimming pared 0 bases from V and 10 bases from J, leaving 10 bases between. The CDR3 totals 13 residues.